This TCR beta chain was retrieved from a study of beta chain features in type 1 diabetes. Across the study: No age, gender or cell yield differences were seen between patients and healthy donors. Study findings and constraints: Reduced insertions and increased deletions marked VDJ junctions in type 1 diabetes patients.

Sorted populations were all over 95% pure. The germline gives CDR1 SEHNR, CDR2 FQNEAQ (reference sequence). The germline V and J ends were trimmed by 1 base and 6 bases, with 16 bases remaining between them. The CDR3 runs to 15 residues. As every portion of the isolated RNA was reverse transcribed, the sequencing read expressed TCRB transcripts. Profiling relied on immunoSEQ multiplex PCR, and the TCRdb table lists in-frame clones only, not all of them. The repertoire has around 300,000 clones, under 8.5% of them found once; the top ten carry roughly 1%. About this clone itself: Its matching antigen is unknown.

This TCR derives from a woman aged 18-29 years in good health. Material: central memory CD4+ T cells from blood. The gene calls are TRBV7-9 and TRBJ2-7, with D perhaps matching TRBD1 or TRBD2 (5 bases each). CDR3 in amino acids: CASSLEVWGKVEQYF. The CDR3 region has the DNA TGTGCCAGCAGCTTAGAAGTCTGGGGGAAGGTCGAGCAGTACTTC.